The rows below give T cell receptor beta chains drawn from one sample of a study of brain T cells in children with intractable seizures. This table comes from immunoSEQ multiplex PCR, and its TCRdb copy is limited to in-frame clones, with some not included. The data show approximately 330,000 clones, 93% seen once. The sequencing used peripheral blood, collected less than 6 months after surgery. These TCRs come from a boy less than two years old with tuberous sclerosis and intractable seizures. Each CDR3 is given with its conserved first and last residue. The D gene is left open where the match is weak. Not all rows give a size; the values are once, few, many and, for expanded clones, a class.

cdr3_length	d_call	clone_size	j_call	v_call	cdr3_nt	cdr3_aa
12	NA	NA	TRBJ1-3	TRBV3-1/TRBV3-2	TGTGCCAGCAGCCAGATTGGAAACACCATATATTTT	CASSQIGNTIYF
16	TRBD2	NA	TRBJ2-5	TRBV3-1/TRBV3-2	TGTGCCAGCAGCCAAATGGGGGGGGAAGACCAAGAGACCCAGTACTTC	CASSQMGGEDQETQYF
14	NA	NA	TRBJ1-4	TRBV6-5	TGTGCCAGCAGTTACCGGACTACGTCCGAAAAACTGTTTTTT	CASSYRTTSEKLFF
13	TRBD1	few	TRBJ1-6	TRBV2	TGTGCCAGCATGGGACAGGGGACCCCGGGCCTCCACTTT	CASMGQGTPGLHF
15	NA	NA	TRBJ1-1	TRBV19	TGTGCCAGTAGCGCCTCTTGGGGGGCGCGGACTGAAGCTTTCTTT	CASSASWGARTEAFF
15	TRBD2	once	TRBJ2-2	TRBV11-2	TGTGCCAGCAGCTTACTAGCGGGAGTGGCCGGGGAGCTGTTTTTT	CASSLLAGVAGELFF
14	NA	few	TRBJ1-5	TRBV18	TGTGCCAGCTCACCGGGAGGGCGGGAGCAGCCCCAGCATTTT	CASSPGGREQPQHF
13	NA	NA	TRBJ2-3	TRBV27	TGTGCCAGCAGTTTAGGATCGGTCAATACGCAGTATTTT	CASSLGSVNTQYF
12	NA	NA	TRBJ2-2	TRBV7-3	TGTGCCAGCAGCTCAAAGGTCGGGGAGCTGTTTTTT	CASSSKVGELFF
12	NA	once	TRBJ1-4	TRBV4-1	TGCGCCAGCAGCCAAGCAAATGAAAAACTGTTTTTT	CASSQANEKLFF
16	NA	NA	TRBJ1-2	TRBV6-7	TGTGCCAGCAGCTTGTCCGGGACCGCAGCTAACTATGGCTACACCTTC	CASSLSGTAANYGYTF
15	NA	NA	TRBJ1-1	TRBV19	TGTGCCAGTAGTATAGAGTACAGTAGCAGCACTGAAGCTTTCTTT	CASSIEYSSSTEAFF
13	NA	once	TRBJ2-2	TRBV30	TGTGCCTGGAGTGTTGATAGCGCCGGGGAGCTGTTTTTT	CAWSVDSAGELFF
16	TRBD2	once	TRBJ2-3	TRBV2	TGTGCCAGCTTACGGACTAGCGGGGTGAGCACAGATACGCAGTATTTT	CASLRTSGVSTDTQYF
14	NA	NA	TRBJ2-1	TRBV24-1	TGTGCCACCAGTGATTCAGGGGGGTACAATGAGCAGTTCTTC	CATSDSGGYNEQFF
14	TRBD2	NA	TRBJ2-7	TRBV2	TGTGCCAGCAGTGCGCGGGAGCCCAGCCCGTCGCAGTACTTC	CASSAREPSPSQYF
12	TRBD2	NA	TRBJ2-5	TRBV30	TGTGCCTGGAGGGGACTAGCGGAGACCCAGTACTTC	CAWRGLAETQYF
15	NA	NA	TRBJ2-5	TRBV15	TGTGCCACCGGCCCGTCTACAGGAATTCGGGAGACCCAGTACTTC	CATGPSTGIRETQYF
13	TRBD1	NA	TRBJ1-2	TRBV7-3	TGTGCCAGCAGCCTATGGACAGGGATGGGCTACACCTTC	CASSLWTGMGYTF
13	NA	NA	TRBJ2-7	TRBV7-3	TGTGCCAGCAGCTTGACAGGGAGGTACGAGCAGTACTTC	CASSLTGRYEQYF
17	TRBD2	NA	TRBJ2-1	TRBV10-3	TGTGCCATCAGTGAGGGGGGACTAGCGGGGGACTACAATGAGCAGTTCTTC	CAISEGGLAGDYNEQFF
15	TRBD2	NA	TRBJ2-1	TRBV3-1/TRBV3-2	TGTGCCAGCAGCCAGGGACTAGCGGGAGACAATGAGCAGTTCTTC	CASSQGLAGDNEQFF
15	NA	NA	TRBJ1-2	TRBV6-1	TGTGCCAGCAGTGAAGGGACAGTAAATAACTATGGCTACACCTTC	CASSEGTVNNYGYTF
15	TRBD1	NA	TRBJ2-7	TRBV5-1	TGCGCCAGCAGCTGGACAGGGTCCACTTCCTACGAGCAGTACTTC	CASSWTGSTSYEQYF
18	TRBD1	NA	TRBJ1-3	TRBV9	TGTGCCAGCAGCTCTGGACAGGCCGTGGGTTGCTCTGGAAACACCATATATTTT	CASSSGQAVGCSGNTIYF
14	TRBD1	NA	TRBJ1-2	TRBV10-2	TGCGCCAGCAGTGGACAGGGCCGAGGTGGCGGCTACACCTTC	CASSGQGRGGGYTF
12	NA	NA	TRBJ2-6	TRBV30	TGTGCCAGACACTCTGGGGCCAACGTCCTGACTTTC	CARHSGANVLTF
19	NA	NA	TRBJ1-5	TRBV6-2/TRBV6-3	TGTGCCAGCAGTTACGCAAACCGGGGCGGCCCAGACAGCAATCAGCCCCAGCATTTT	CASSYANRGGPDSNQPQHF
15	NA	NA	TRBJ2-3	TRBV5-4	TGTGCCAGCAGCCGGGCCGGGAAAGGCGCAGATACGCAGTATTTT	CASSRAGKGADTQYF
17	NA	NA	TRBJ2-7	TRBV5-6	TGTGCCAGCAGCTTGGGCTGGGCCCGCTCCCTCTCCTACGAGCAGTACTTC	CASSLGWARSLSYEQYF
14	NA	NA	TRBJ1-2	TRBV24-1	TGTACCACCAGTGATGCAACACGTGTCGGCGGCTACACCTTC	CTTSDATRVGGYTF
13	NA	NA	TRBJ2-7	TRBV11-2	TGTGCCAGCAGCTTAGGGTCCTCCTACGAGCAGTACTTC	CASSLGSSYEQYF
15	NA	NA	TRBJ1-4	TRBV9	TGTGCCAGCAGCCAACGGGGTTCAACTAATGAAAAACTGTTTTTT	CASSQRGSTNEKLFF
13	NA	NA	TRBJ1-3	TRBV30	TGTGCCTGGAGTGGGACAGCTGGAAACACCATATATTTT	CAWSGTAGNTIYF
13	TRBD2	NA	TRBJ2-7	TRBV12-3/TRBV12-4	TGTGCCAGCAGCGCGACGACTAGCGACGAGCAGTACTTC	CASSATTSDEQYF